The rows below give T cell receptor beta chains drawn from one sample of a study of CD8 T cells in acute hepatitis C reinfection. Sequencing was performed with immunoSEQ multiplex PCR; in TCRdb, only in-frame clones are kept and a portion is missing. Among about 40,000 clones listed, roughly 85% were seen once. Sequenced sample: naive CD8+ T cells from PBMCs. The receptors shown here come from a young woman who spontaneously cleared hepatitis C infection. Both conserved end residues are part of each CDR3. Each record gives: J gene, V gene, clone size, D gene, CDR3 protein, CDR3 DNA. A D gene is named only where the DNA matches it firmly. Rows give clone size only sometimes, using once, few, many, or a class for an expanded clone.

TRBJ2-4 TRBV13 . TRBD1 CASSSTGLAKNIQYF TGTGCCAGCAGCTCGACAGGGTTGGCCAAAAACATTCAGTACTTC
TRBJ2-7 TRBV11-2 few . CASSLGGGGYEQYF TGTGCCAGCAGCTTGGGAGGGGGCGGCTACGAGCAGTACTTC
TRBJ1-2 TRBV9 . . CASSVAPGGGYTF TGTGCCAGCAGCGTAGCTCCGGGGGGCGGCTACACCTTC
TRBJ1-1 TRBV5-1 once . CASSPDLGKDFF TGCGCCAGCAGCCCGGACCTGGGGAAAGACTTCTTT
TRBJ1-1 TRBV7-8 . . CASSLRFLEERPFF TGTGCCAGCAGCTTACGGTTCCTGGAGGAGAGGCCTTTCTTT
TRBJ2-1 TRBV6-5 . TRBD2 CASSYVAGPYNEQFF TGTGCCAGCAGTTACGTAGCGGGACCATACAATGAGCAGTTCTTC
TRBJ1-2 TRBV11-1 few . CASSCRRGYTF TGTGCCAGCAGCTGCCGAAGGGGCTACACCTTC
TRBJ1-2 TRBV7-9 . . CASSSRPYRYTF TGTGCCAGCAGTTCCCGCCCCTATCGCTACACCTTC
TRBJ2-7 TRBV9 . . CASSVGVGSYEQYF TGTGCCAGCAGCGTAGGGGTAGGGTCCTACGAGCAGTACTTC
TRBJ2-2 TRBV20-1 . . CSARNTGELFF TGCAGTGCTCGCAACACCGGGGAGCTGTTTTTT
TRBJ1-6 TRBV5-6 . . CASSLRGAVSPLHF TGTGCCAGCAGCTTGAGAGGGGCCGTTTCACCCCTCCACTTT
TRBJ1-3 TRBV7-2 . . CASSLSSGNTIYF TGTGCCAGCAGCTTAAGTTCTGGAAACACCATATATTTT
TRBJ2-2 TRBV9 few . CASSVVTGELFF TGTGCCAGCAGCGTAGTGACCGGGGAGCTGTTTTTT
TRBJ2-5 TRBV4-1 . . CASSQARGDGETQYF TGCGCCAGCAGCCAAGCCCGGGGAGATGGAGAGACCCAGTACTTC
TRBJ2-3 TRBV9 . TRBD2 CASSDQAGWGTDTQYF TGTGCCAGCAGCGATCAAGCGGGGTGGGGCACAGATACGCAGTATTTT
TRBJ2-7 TRBV11-3 . TRBD1 CASSPQGEGYEQYF TGTGCCAGCAGCCCTCAGGGGGAAGGCTACGAGCAGTACTTC
TRBJ1-1 TRBV6-4 few . CASSNGGTEAFF TGTGCCAGTTCTAACGGTGGCACTGAAGCTTTCTTT
TRBJ2-3 TRBV15 . . CATSRSTDTQYF TGTGCCACCAGTAGAAGCACAGATACGCAGTATTTT
TRBJ2-7 TRBV6-1 once . CASSEGFSAPDHEQYF TGTGCCAGCAGTGAAGGGTTTAGCGCACCCGACCACGAGCAGTACTTC
TRBJ2-1 TRBV7-9 . . CASSSINEQFF TGTGCCAGCAGCAGCATCAATGAGCAGTTCTTC
TRBJ1-1 TRBV7-6 . . CASSPERGTEAFF TGTGCCAGCAGCCCAGAAAGGGGGACTGAAGCTTTCTTT
TRBJ1-2 TRBV27 . . CASSFGGSYGYTF TGTGCCAGCAGTTTTGGTGGGAGCTATGGCTACACCTTC